Below are 24 T cell receptor beta chains sequenced from a single sample in a study of Graves' ophthalmopathy and Graves' hyperthyroidism. RNA transcripts yielded amplified TCR beta CDR3 regions. HTBI-primed RT-PCR formed the first round, and a multiplex PCR formed the second. MiXCR, applied by TCRdb to the multiplex PCR reads, yields one record per CDR3 protein. The top ten clones hold over 2.5% of a sample with about 660,000 distinct CDR3 sequences, about two fifths of them seen once. Sample: peripheral blood. The origin of the receptors is an adult man with Graves' ophthalmopathy.

The CDR3 nucleotides read TGTGCCTGGAGTACCGCACGGACAGGGAACTATGGCTACACCTTC. This translates into CAWSTARTGNYGYTF. The gene calls are TRBV26 and TRBJ1-2; the listed D gene, TRBD1, was not tested against the DNA. TRBV26 is a pseudogene. CDR3 length: 15 amino acids.

This clonotype was observed many times. The CDR3 DNA sequence: TGTGCCATCAGCCCCGCTAGCGGGAACTACGAGCAGTACTTC. Encoded protein: CAISPASGNYEQYF. This rearrangement joins TRBV10-3 to TRBJ2-7; 9 nucleotides match TRBD2. CDR3 length: 14 amino acids. Per the germline V gene, CDR1 is ENHRY and CDR2 is SYGVKD. With 6 bases clipped from V and 3 bases from J, the junction kept 6 bases outside the gene matches.

This clonotype was counted at least ten times. V gene TRBV12-3 or TRBV12-4 combines with J gene TRBJ2-5; D not certain. V was pared by 7 bases and J by 5 bases, with 14 bases between. The CDR3 is 13 amino acids. In DNA, the CDR3 is TGTGCCAGCAAAACAAAGGGTCGCGAGACCCAGTACTTC. Residues: CASKTKGRETQYF.

Worth noting for this clonotype: One junction end disagrees with the germline gene, perhaps due to a read error. The J gene is TRBJ2-2, the V gene TRBV7-9, with 12 bases that match TRBD2. CDR3 length: 16 residues. Germline V CDR1 and CDR2: SEHNR, FQNEAQ (reference sequence). CDR3 sequence (DNA): TGTGCCAGCAGCCTAGCGGGAGGGCCCTCCACCGGGGAGCTGTTTTTT. It yields the protein CASSLAGGPSTGELFF.

The rearrangement uses TRBV15 and TRBJ2-5; D is possibly TRBD2 (5 bases). This CDR3 contains 11 residues. Germline CDR1 and CDR2: LNHNV and YYDKDF (reference sequence). The ends were cut back, 1 base at V and 10 bases at J, with 7 bases in the middle. CDR3 coding DNA: TGTGCCACCAGCAGAGCACGGGGCCAGTACTTC. It codes for CATSRARGQYF.

The CDR3 bases are TGTGCCAGCAGACTCGAGGTCGGGGGGAGCCCCCAAGAGACCCAGTACTTC. Translation: CASRLEVGGSPQETQYF. The rearrangement joins TRBV11-2 to TRBJ2-5; TRBD2 matches 7 bases. From germline, CDR1 is SGHAT and CDR2 FQNNGV. The CDR3 totals 17 residues. Trimming took 6 bases from V and 1 from J; bases not matched to a gene: 14.

Regarding this clonotype: The junction and the germline gene differ at one end; a read error may be behind it. The chain has TRBV10-3 and TRBJ1-1; the match to TRBD1 covers 8 bases. The CDR3 runs to 17 residues. CDR1 and CDR2 from the germline V gene are ENHRY and SYGVKD. The CDR3, as DNA: TGTGCCAGCAGTTACCCTAACTCCGGGACAGGGAACACTGAAGCTTTCTTT. Protein sequence: CASSYPNSGTGNTEAFF.

This clonotype was counted a single time. The chain recombines TRBV7-2 with TRBJ2-7; 15 nucleotides line up with TRBD2. The CDR3 runs to 15 residues. The germline gives CDR1 SGHTA, CDR2 FQGNSA. The trim removed 5 bases at V and 7 bases at J, leaving 6 bases unmatched. The CDR3 reads CASSPGTSGGREQYF. The CDR3 DNA follows: TGTGCCAGCAGCCCGGGGACTAGCGGGGGGCGGGAGCAGTACTTC.

This rearrangement joins TRBV15 to TRBJ1-5, with TRBD1 as a possible D gene (5 bases). Trimming left V 4 bases short and J 3 bases short, with 7 bases between. The germline V gene has CDR1 LNHNV and CDR2 YYDKDF (reference sequence). This CDR3 has 13 amino acids. DNA for the CDR3: TGTGCCACCAGCACCAGGGACAATCAGCCCCAGCATTTT. As protein: CATSTRDNQPQHF.

The chain recombines TRBV7-9 with TRBJ2-2; a weak D match, TRBD1 (5 bases). This CDR3 spans 17 amino acids. Trimming removed 3 bases from V and 4 bases from J, with 18 bases in between. CDR1 and CDR2 (germline): SEHNR, FQNEAQ (reference sequence). The DNA for the CDR3 is TGTGCCAGCAGCTTCCATACAACAGGTTTCCTCACCGGGGAGCTGTTTTTT. Translating gives CASSFHTTGFLTGELFF. Full variable domain (remainder filled in from reference TRBV7-9 and TRBJ2-2): DTGVSQNPRHKITKRGQNVTFRCDPISEHNRLYWYRQTLGQGPEFLTYFQNEAQLEKSRLLSDRFSAERPKGSFSTLEIQRTEQGDSAMYLCASSFHTTGFLTGELFFGEGSRLTVL.

This clonotype was seen many times. The V gene is TRBV7-8, the J gene TRBJ2-7; the match to TRBD2 covers 11 bases. V lost 1 base, J lost 3 bases, and 2 bases stayed unmatched. The CDR3 runs to 15 residues. Germline CDR1 and CDR2: SGHVS and FQNEAQ. The CDR3 loop is CASSLEGTSGYEQYF. In nucleotides, the CDR3 is TGTGCCAGCAGCTTAGAAGGGACTAGCGGCTACGAGCAGTACTTC.

As for this clonotype: A read error may be the cause here, since a much bigger clone is one base away. The chain employs TRBV7-3 and TRBJ2-7; D tentatively reads TRBD1 or TRBD2 (5 bases each). Germline CDR1 SGHTA, CDR2 FQGTGA. Trimming stripped 5 bases from V and 6 bases from J, with 17 bases between. CDR3 size: 14 residues. CDR3: CASSHGAVTGEQYF. CDR3 DNA: TGTGCCAGCAGCCACGGGGCGGTCACAGGCGAGCAGTACTTC.

Comment on this clonotype: One end of the junction is discordant with germline, which a read error may explain. The V call is TRBV10-3, the J call TRBJ1-2; 10 bases line up with TRBD1. This CDR3 has 14 residues. The germline V gene encodes CDR1 ENHRY and CDR2 SYGVKD. The CDR3 region has the DNA TGTGCCAGCAGTCAGGGACAGGGGATCCATGGCTACACCTTC. It translates to CASSQGQGIHGYTF.

Ten or more counts support this clonotype. The J gene is TRBJ1-6, the V gene TRBV12-3 or TRBV12-4; D call uncertain. The CDR3 runs to 14 residues. V shed 4 bases and J shed 9 bases, with 13 bases lying between them. Written as DNA, the CDR3 is TGTGCCAGCAGTTATGGAGACGGTGCTTCACCCCTCCACTTT. Its protein is CASSYGDGASPLHF.

In the case of this clonotype: Here the CDR3 omits its conserved ending phenylalanine or tryptophan, so a read error is the likely source. The chain employs TRBV2 and TRBJ2-7; TRBD1 is a possible D gene (6 bases). The CDR3 spans 12 residues. The germline CDR1 and CDR2 sequences are SNHLY and FYNNEI. V dropped 9 bases and J dropped 0 bases, with 9 bases sitting between them. In DNA, the CDR3 is TGTGCCAGTCAGGACAGCTCCTACGAGCAGTACCTC. Its protein is CASQDSSYEQYL.

The CDR3 sequence: CASSVGNRLGNTIYF. CDR3 nucleotides: TGTGCCAGCAGCGTAGGAAACAGGTTGGGGAACACCATATATTTT. The genes are TRBV9 and TRBJ1-3, with D perhaps TRBD1 (5 bases). Germline-derived CDR1 and CDR2 are SGDLS and YYNGEE. The CDR3 has 15 amino acids. The V end was cut by 0 bases, the J end by 7 bases, with 14 bases between.

This chain uses TRBV11-2 with TRBJ2-2, with 8 bases that match TRBD1. Unmatched junction bases numbered 3, after V lost 8 bases and J lost 1 base. The V gene's germline CDR1 is SGHAT and CDR2 FQNNGV. The CDR3 length is 14 residues. CDR3 DNA: TGTGCCAGCGTGGGGACAGGGAACACCGGGGAGCTGTTTTTT. Translation gives CASVGTGNTGELFF. Full variable domain (missing parts from reference TRBV11-2 and TRBJ2-2): EAGVAQSPRYKIIEKRQSVAFWCNPISGHATLYWYQQILGQGPKLLIQFQNNGVVDDSQLPKDRFSAERLKGVDSTLKIQPAKLEDSAVYLCASVGTGNTGELFFGEGSRLTVL.

The chain carries TRBV2 and TRBJ1-5, with D possibly TRBD1 on 5 matching bases. Germline V gives CDR1 SNHLY, CDR2 FYNNEI. The CDR3 spans 16 residues. V was cut by 6 bases and J by 2 bases, with 17 bases left in between. CDR3 nucleotide sequence: TGTGCCAGCAGCCCGGACACGATATTGGGCAATCAGCCCCAGCATTTT. Translated: CASSPDTILGNQPQHF.

The genes are TRBV2 and TRBJ2-5, with 9 bases fitting TRBD2. V gave up 0 bases and J gave up 5 bases; unmatched junction bases: 10. The length of the CDR3 is 17 residues. Germline-derived CDR1 and CDR2 are SNHLY and FYNNEI. The CDR3 region is CASSEARGGTSSETQYF. Written as DNA, the CDR3 is TGTGCCAGCAGTGAAGCGCGGGGGGGGACTAGTTCCGAGACCCAGTACTTC.

This clonotype was detected only a few times. The V gene is TRBV6-1, the J gene TRBJ1-2; TRBD1 matches 7 bases. CDR3 length: 13 amino acids. The J segment lost 6 bases and the V segment lost 4 bases, leaving 5 bases of the junction unmatched. CDR1 and CDR2 (germline): MNHNS, SASEGT. CDR3 nucleotide sequence: TGTGCCAGCAGTGGCGACAGGGACAATGGCTACACCTTC. Amino acid sequence: CASSGDRDNGYTF.

The chain recombines TRBV20-1 with TRBJ2-7; 7 bases are a match to TRBD1. The trim removed 0 bases at V and 2 bases at J, leaving 7 bases unmatched. The CDR3 is 15 residues long. Germline lookup yields CDR1 DFQATT and CDR2 SNEGSKA (reference sequence). The CDR3 nucleotides read TGCAGTGCTAGAGATCATAGGGGGCACACCTACGAGCAGTACTTC. This encodes CSARDHRGHTYEQYF.

In its sample, this clonotype was seen a few times. This rearrangement joins TRBV15 to TRBJ1-3; no reliable D call. V lost 0 bases and J lost 6, with 6 bases in between. This CDR3 has 13 amino acids. The germline CDR1 and CDR2 sequences are LNHNV and YYDKDF (reference sequence). The CDR3 DNA reads TGTGCCACCAGCAGAGATCGGGAAAACACCATATATTTT. Translating gives CATSRDRENTIYF.

The V and J genes are TRBV9 and TRBJ2-2, with D possibly being TRBD1 or TRBD2 (5 bases each). This CDR3 is 14 amino acids long. Germline CDR1 SGDLS, CDR2 YYNGEE. V was clipped by 3 bases and J by 9 bases, with 15 bases between them. The CDR3 sequence: CASSAGTGHRELFF. CDR3 nucleotide sequence: TGTGCCAGCAGCGCCGGGACGGGCCACCGGGAGCTGTTTTTT. The variable domain in full, with the rest retrieved from reference TRBV9 and TRBJ2-2, is DSGVTQTPKHLITATGQRVTLRCSPRSGDLSVYWYQQSLDQGLQFLIQYYNGEERAKGNILERFSAQQFPDLHSELNLSSLELGDSALYFCASSAGTGHRELFFGEGSRLTVL.

The chain links TRBV29-1 to TRBJ1-2, with 7 bases identical to TRBD1. This CDR3 comprises 11 residues. With 8 bases clipped from V and 3 bases from J, the junction kept 3 bases outside the gene matches. Germline V gene sequence: CDR1 SQVTM, CDR2 ANQGSEA. Here the CDR3 reads CSRTGDYGYTF. The CDR3 bases are TGCAGCCGGACAGGAGACTATGGCTACACCTTC.